This T cell receptor beta chain was recorded in a study of T cell changes during pregnancy in multiple sclerosis. Some clones are missing from TCRdb's copy, which holds only in-frame ones; the method was immunoSEQ multiplex PCR. The sample includes about 110,000 clones, less than 95% seen only once; the top ten take 1.6%. The CDR3 is 12 amino acids. V lost 8 bases and J lost 10; bases outside the gene matches: 8. Germline-derived CDR1 and CDR2 are SNHLY and FYNNEI. The chain uses TRBV2 and TRBJ2-1, with TRBD2 matching 7 bases. This clonotype originated in a female donor with multiple sclerosis, enrolled in a pregnancy study. This specimen consisted of peripheral blood, obtained after pregnancy. In nucleotides, the CDR3 is TGTGCCAGCCTCCCCGGGGGGTGGGAGCAGTTCTTC. Translating it yields CASLPGGWEQFF.